This T cell receptor (beta chain) was captured in a study of response to subunit inactivated influenza vaccine. Findings and caveats of the study: With each seasonal influenza vaccination, the authors suggested, few new T cells are recruited.

In regard to this clonotype: Its specificity is not known.

TCRdb ran MiXCR on the RT-PCR reads and lists one entry per CDR3 protein. The sample shows about 610,000 distinct CDR3 sequences, 13% to 15% of them seen only once. The CDR3 extends over 18 amino acids. V gave up 1 base and J gave up 3 bases; unmatched junction bases: 12. Germline CDR1 and CDR2: SGHAT and FQNNGV. The rearrangement links TRBV11-2 to TRBJ2-1; TRBD2 aligns across 7 bases. The material sequenced was PBMCs from blood, taken about 11 days after vaccination. This TCR was sampled from a man aged 45 to 65 who received an inactivated influenza vaccine. Here the CDR3 DNA reads TGTGCCAGCAGCTTAGTCTATCGCGGGAGAAACTACTACAATGAGCAGTTCTTC. Its protein is CASSLVYRGRNYYNEQFF.